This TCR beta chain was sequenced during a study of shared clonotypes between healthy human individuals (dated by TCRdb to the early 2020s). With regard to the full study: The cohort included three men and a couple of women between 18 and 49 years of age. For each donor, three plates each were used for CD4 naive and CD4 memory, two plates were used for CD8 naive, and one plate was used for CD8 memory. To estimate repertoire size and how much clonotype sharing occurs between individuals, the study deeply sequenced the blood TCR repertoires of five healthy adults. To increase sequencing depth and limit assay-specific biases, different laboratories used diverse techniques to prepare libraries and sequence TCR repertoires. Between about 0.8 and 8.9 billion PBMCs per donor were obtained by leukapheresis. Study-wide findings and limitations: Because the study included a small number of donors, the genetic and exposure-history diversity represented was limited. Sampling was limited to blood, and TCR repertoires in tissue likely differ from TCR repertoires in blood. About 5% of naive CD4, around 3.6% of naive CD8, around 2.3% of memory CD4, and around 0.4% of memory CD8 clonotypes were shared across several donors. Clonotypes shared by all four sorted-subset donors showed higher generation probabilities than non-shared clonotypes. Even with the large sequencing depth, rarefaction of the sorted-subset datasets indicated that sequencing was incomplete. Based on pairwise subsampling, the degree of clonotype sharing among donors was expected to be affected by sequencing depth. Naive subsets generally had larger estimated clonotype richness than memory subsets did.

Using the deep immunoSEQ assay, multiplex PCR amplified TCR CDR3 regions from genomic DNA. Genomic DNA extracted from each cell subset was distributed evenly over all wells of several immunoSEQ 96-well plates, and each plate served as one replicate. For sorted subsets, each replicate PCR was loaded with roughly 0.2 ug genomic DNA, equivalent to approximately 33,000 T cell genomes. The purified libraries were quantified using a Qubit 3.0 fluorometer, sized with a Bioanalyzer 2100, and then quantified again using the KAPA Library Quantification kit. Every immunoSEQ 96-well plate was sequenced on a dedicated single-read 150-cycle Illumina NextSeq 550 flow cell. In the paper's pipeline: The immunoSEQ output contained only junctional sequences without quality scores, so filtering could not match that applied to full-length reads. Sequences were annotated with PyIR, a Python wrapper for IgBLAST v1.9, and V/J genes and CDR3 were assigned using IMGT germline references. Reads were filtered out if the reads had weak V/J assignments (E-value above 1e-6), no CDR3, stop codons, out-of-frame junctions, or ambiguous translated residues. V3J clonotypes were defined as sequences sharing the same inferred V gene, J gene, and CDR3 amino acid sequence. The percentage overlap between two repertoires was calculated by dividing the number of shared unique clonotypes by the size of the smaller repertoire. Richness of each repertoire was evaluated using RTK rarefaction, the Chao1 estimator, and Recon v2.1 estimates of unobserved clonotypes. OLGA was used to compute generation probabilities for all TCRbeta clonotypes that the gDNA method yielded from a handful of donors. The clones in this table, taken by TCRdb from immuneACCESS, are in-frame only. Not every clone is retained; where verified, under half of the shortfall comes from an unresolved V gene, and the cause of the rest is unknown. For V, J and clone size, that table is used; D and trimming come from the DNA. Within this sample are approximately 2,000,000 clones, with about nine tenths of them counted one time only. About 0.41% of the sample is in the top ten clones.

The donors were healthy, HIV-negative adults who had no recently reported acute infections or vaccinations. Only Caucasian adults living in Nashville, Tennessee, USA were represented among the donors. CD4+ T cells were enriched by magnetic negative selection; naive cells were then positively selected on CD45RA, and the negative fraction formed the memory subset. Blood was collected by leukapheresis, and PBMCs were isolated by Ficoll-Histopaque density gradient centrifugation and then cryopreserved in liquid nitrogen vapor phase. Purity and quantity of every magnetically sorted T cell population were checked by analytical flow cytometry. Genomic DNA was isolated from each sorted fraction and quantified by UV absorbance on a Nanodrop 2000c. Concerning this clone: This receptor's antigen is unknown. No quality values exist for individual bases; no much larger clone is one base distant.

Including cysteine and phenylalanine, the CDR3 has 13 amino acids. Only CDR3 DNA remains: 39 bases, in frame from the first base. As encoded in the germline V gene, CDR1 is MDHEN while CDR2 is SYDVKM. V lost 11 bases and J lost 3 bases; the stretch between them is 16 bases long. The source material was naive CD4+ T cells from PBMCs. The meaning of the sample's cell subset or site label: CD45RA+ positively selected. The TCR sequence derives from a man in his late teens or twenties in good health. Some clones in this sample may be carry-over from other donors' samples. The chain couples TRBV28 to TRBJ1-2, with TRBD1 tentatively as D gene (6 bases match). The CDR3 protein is CAVPGGADYGYTF. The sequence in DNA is TGTGCCGTCCCCGGGGGGGCGGACTATGGCTACACCTTC.